This is a list of T cell receptor beta chains from one sample in a study of T cells after yellow fever vaccination. TCRdb reprocessed the 5' RACE reads with MiXCR, giving one entry per CDR3 protein. The sample lists 200,000 to 300,000 distinct CDR3 sequences; 3.6% were seen once. The source was PBMCs, collected 15 days after the yellow fever booster vaccination. Every receptor here comes from a man younger than 35 who received the YFV17D yellow fever vaccine. CDR3s include the opening cysteine and the closing phenylalanine or tryptophan. A D gene is named only where the DNA matches it firmly. Clone sizes are shown as once, few or many counts, or a class when the clone is expanded.

J gene: TRBJ2-7
clone size: many
D gene: .
V gene: TRBV29-1
CDR3 protein: CSVVRADPYDEQYF
CDR3 DNA: TGCAGCGTTGTAAGAGCGGATCCCTACGACGAGCAGTACTTC

J gene: TRBJ2-1
clone size: many
D gene: .
V gene: TRBV4-1
CDR3 protein: CASSQAKFRDNEQFF
CDR3 DNA: TGCGCCAGCAGCCAAGCGAAATTCCGTGACAATGAGCAGTTCTTC

J gene: TRBJ2-7
clone size: many
D gene: .
V gene: TRBV10-1
CDR3 protein: CASSESGDYEQYF
CDR3 DNA: TGCGCCAGCAGTGAATCAGGAGATTACGAGCAGTACTTC

J gene: TRBJ1-6
clone size: many
D gene: .
V gene: TRBV28
CDR3 protein: CASSIPTGYFSPLHF
CDR3 DNA: TGTGCCAGCAGTATCCCGACAGGCTATTTCTCACCCCTCCACTTT

J gene: TRBJ2-7
clone size: many
D gene: .
V gene: TRBV20-1
CDR3 protein: CSAIAGTSLDEQYF
CDR3 DNA: TGCAGTGCTATCGCCGGGACAAGCCTCGACGAGCAGTACTTC

J gene: TRBJ1-5
clone size: few
D gene: .
V gene: TRBV12-3/TRBV12-4
CDR3 protein: CASSPWDLNQPQHF
CDR3 DNA: TGTGCCAGCAGTCCGTGGGACCTCAATCAGCCCCAGCATTTT

J gene: TRBJ2-3
clone size: many
D gene: .
V gene: TRBV3-1
CDR3 protein: CASSQSTDTQYF
CDR3 DNA: TGTGCCAGCAGCCAATCGACAGATACGCAGTATTTT

J gene: TRBJ2-7
clone size: many
D gene: TRBD2
V gene: TRBV6-6
CDR3 protein: CASSYRAGGSPLEQYF
CDR3 DNA: TGTGCCAGCAGTTATAGGGCGGGGGGTTCTCCCCTCGAGCAGTACTTC

J gene: TRBJ2-5
clone size: many
D gene: .
V gene: TRBV12-3/TRBV12-4
CDR3 protein: CASRPPGSQETQYF
CDR3 DNA: TGTGCCAGCAGGCCCCCGGGATCCCAAGAGACCCAGTACTTC

J gene: TRBJ2-7
clone size: many
D gene: TRBD1
V gene: TRBV20-1
CDR3 protein: CSAGTGYEQYF
CDR3 DNA: TGCAGTGCTGGGACAGGTTACGAGCAGTACTTC

J gene: TRBJ2-3
clone size: many
D gene: TRBD2
V gene: TRBV7-9
CDR3 protein: CASRHQLADFTDTQYF
CDR3 DNA: TGTGCCAGCAGACACCAACTAGCGGATTTCACAGATACGCAGTATTTT

J gene: TRBJ1-4
clone size: many
D gene: .
V gene: TRBV28
CDR3 protein: CASSFSEGTNEKLFF
CDR3 DNA: TGTGCCAGCAGTTTTTCTGAGGGGACTAATGAAAAACTGTTTTTT